This T cell receptor (beta chain) is drawn from a study of OX40 agonist ivuxolimab in advanced cancers. The overall study: Three dose-escalation patients had partial responses: one with hepatocellular carcinoma and two with cutaneous melanoma.

General study points: Expanded peripheral T-cell antigen specificity went undetermined.

The germline gives CDR1 MNHNY, CDR2 SVGAGI (reference sequence). This CDR3 spans 14 amino acids. V gave up 6 bases and J gave up 6 bases; unmatched junction bases: 9. As to this clone: Its antigen remains unknown.

The assay was immunoSEQ multiplex PCR, and TCRdb's table has in-frame clones only and misses some. The repertoire holds tens of thousands of clones, with about 80% as singletons. The V and J genes are TRBV6-6 and TRBJ1-1; 8 nucleotides agree with TRBD1. The source material was CD4+ or CD8+ T cells sorted from blood, sampled in a trial of the OX40 agonist ivuxolimab. This TCR was sampled from an adult with an advanced solid tumor such as melanoma, head and neck, liver or kidney cancer. The CDR3 here is CASSPRTGRSEAFF. DNA of the CDR3: TGTGCCAGCAGCCCCCGGACAGGGCGTTCTGAAGCTTTCTTT.